A selection of T cell receptor beta chains follows, all from one sample in a study of T cell responses to AZD1222 COVID-19 vaccine. Assay used: immunoSEQ multiplex PCR; TCRdb lists only in-frame clones, some missing. The sample records 130,000 to 150,000 clones, 91% being singletons. The sequencing used peripheral blood, collected on day 0 of AZD1222 vaccination. The source is an adult in good health. Both conserved end residues are part of each CDR3. D genes are given only for firm matches. Only some rows state a clone size, as once, few, many or a class for expanded clones.

clone size	V gene	J gene	D gene	CDR3 DNA	CDR3 protein
NA	TRBV9	TRBJ2-3	NA	TGTGCCAGCAGCGTCCAGGATACTCTTAGCACAGATACGCAGTATTTT	CASSVQDTLSTDTQYF
NA	TRBV7-2	TRBJ2-6	NA	TGTGCCAGCAGTGTGGCCAACGTCCTGACTTTC	CASSVANVLTF
NA	TRBV7-2	TRBJ1-6	NA	TGTGCCAGCAGCTCTAGATTGGAGGAAGGGAGGCGCTCACCCCTCCACTTT	CASSSRLEEGRRSPLHF
NA	TRBV4-3	TRBJ2-7	TRBD2	TGCGCCAGCAGCCAAGAGGGACTAGCGTCCTCCTACGAGCAGTACTTC	CASSQEGLASSYEQYF
NA	TRBV18	TRBJ2-1	TRBD2	TGTGCCAGCTCACTAGGGACTAGCGGGACATACAATGAGCAGTTCTTC	CASSLGTSGTYNEQFF
NA	TRBV5-6	TRBJ2-1	NA	TGTGCCAGCAGCTTGGGGGACCACTCCTACAATGAGCAGTTCTTC	CASSLGDHSYNEQFF
NA	TRBV10-3	TRBJ2-7	TRBD1	TGTGCCATCAGTGAGGGACAGGACGGGGACAGGGTTGATTACGAGCAGTACTTC	CAISEGQDGDRVDYEQYF
NA	TRBV27	TRBJ1-1	TRBD1	TGTGCCAGCTGGATAGATACAGGGGCTGTCACTGAAGCTTTCTTT	CASWIDTGAVTEAFF
NA	TRBV15	TRBJ2-2	NA	TGTGCCACCAGCAGAGATAAGGTCACCGGGGAGCTGTTTTTT	CATSRDKVTGELFF
few	TRBV6-2/TRBV6-3	TRBJ1-1	NA	TGTGCCAGCAGTTACTGGGTACGGGGGCGGTACACTGAAGCTTTCTTT	CASSYWVRGRYTEAFF
NA	TRBV5-6	TRBJ1-1	NA	TGTGCCAGCAGCCCCCTTAGTTTAGGTCCTGGGAACACTGAAGCTTTCTTT	CASSPLSLGPGNTEAFF
NA	TRBV4-1	TRBJ1-4	TRBD1	TGCGCCAGCAGCGACCCTCGGCAGGGGGCAGGTGATGAAAAACTGTTTTTT	CASSDPRQGAGDEKLFF
NA	TRBV5-4	TRBJ1-4	NA	TGTGCCAGCAGCTTGGGAGGGCGGGGTAGTGAAAAACTGTTTTTT	CASSLGGRGSEKLFF
NA	TRBV7-6	TRBJ2-3	TRBD2	TGTGCCAGCAGCTTAGCTAGCGGGAAGCTCACAGATACGCAGTATTTT	CASSLASGKLTDTQYF
NA	TRBV5-1	TRBJ1-1	NA	TGCGCCAGCAGCCCAGGGACAAGAACTGAAGCTTTCTTT	CASSPGTRTEAFF
NA	TRBV3-1/TRBV3-2	TRBJ2-1	TRBD2	TGTGCCAGCAGCCAAGACCGCGGGAGTACCGATGAGCAGTTCTTC	CASSQDRGSTDEQFF
NA	TRBV19	TRBJ2-7	NA	TGTGCCAGTAGCGGCGGAGGGGGCCTCTACGAGCAGTACTTC	CASSGGGGLYEQYF
once	TRBV4-2	TRBJ1-2	TRBD1	TGTGCCAGCAGACGCCCGGGACAGGGCTATGTGGGCTATGGCTACACCTTC	CASRRPGQGYVGYGYTF